These 8 T cell receptor beta chains were sequenced from one sample in a study of T cell repertoires in cytomegalovirus infection. Each CDR3 protein is one row after TCRdb ran MiXCR on the reads. Counted here are roughly 500,000 distinct CDR3 sequences, 33% occurring once; the ten biggest clones make up roughly 15%. Their specific antigens are unknown. Sequenced here: cultured PBMCs, sampled from culture after CMV antigen stimulation. These receptors originate from a human donor in good health (CMV status not recorded). Some clones in this sample may be carry-over from other donors' samples.

This clonotype was seen a handful of times. The chain is built from TRBV12-3 or TRBV12-4 and TRBJ2-1; 9 bases fit TRBD1. With V trimmed by 3 bases and J by 6 bases, 9 bases remained unmatched. CDR3 length equals 16 residues. CDR3 in DNA: TGTGCCAGCAGTTTCCCGGGACAGGGAGGTCTCAATGAGCAGTTCTTC. Translation gives CASSFPGQGGLNEQFF.

The chain links TRBV4-3 to TRBJ2-2; 12 bases align to TRBD1. CDR3 length: 19 amino acids. V lost 2 bases, J lost 7 bases, and 14 bases stayed unmatched. Germline values: CDR1 LGHNA, CDR2 YSLEER. The CDR3 loop is CASSQSHWDRGLHGGELFF. CDR3 DNA sequence: TGCGCCAGCAGCCAATCACATTGGGACAGGGGGCTTCACGGCGGGGAGCTGTTTTTT.

The rearrangement joins TRBV4-3 to TRBJ1-2; weak D call: TRBD1 (6 bases). The CDR3 length is 15 residues. The V and J ends lost 4 bases and 3 bases respectively, with 15 bases between them. CDR1 and CDR2 from the germline V gene are LGHNA and YSLEER. CDR3 loop: CASSRILGQHYGYTF. CDR3 nucleotides: TGCGCCAGCAGCCGAATTCTCGGACAGCACTATGGCTACACCTTC.

This clonotype was detected ten times or more. The chain recombines TRBV28 with TRBJ2-2, with D hard to call. CDR1 MDHEN and CDR2 SYDVKM come from the germline V gene. This CDR3 has 13 residues. Trimming left V 4 bases short and J 0 bases short, with 3 bases between. The CDR3 region is CASSSPNTGELFF. The CDR3 nucleotides read TGTGCCAGCAGTTCACCGAACACCGGGGAGCTGTTTTTT.

This clonotype came up a few times. The V gene is TRBV28, the J gene TRBJ2-1, with TRBD2 as a possible D gene (5 bases). V lost 5 bases and J 0 bases, leaving 14 bases between the germline ends. Germline CDR1 MDHEN, CDR2 SYDVKM. This CDR3 region has 16 residues. The CDR3 is CASSLDTRGSYNEQFF. The CDR3 coding sequence is TGTGCCAGCAGTCTAGATACTAGAGGCTCCTACAATGAGCAGTTCTTC.

This clonotype was observed a handful of times. The genes are TRBV7-8 and TRBJ1-6; tentative D call: TRBD1 (6 bases). Germline-derived CDR1 and CDR2 are SGHVS and FQNEAQ. The CDR3 contains 15 residues. Trimming shortened V by 1 base and J by 8 bases, and 12 bases separated the two germline ends. The CDR3 is CASSLGARGDSPLHF. The CDR3 nucleotides read TGTGCCAGCAGCTTAGGAGCCAGGGGCGATTCACCCCTCCACTTT.

The chain uses TRBV6-2 or TRBV6-3 and TRBJ2-7, with D tentatively TRBD1 (6 bases). Germline V CDR1 and CDR2: MNHEY, SVGEGT. Trimming stripped 7 bases from V and 2 bases from J, with 18 bases between. The CDR3 spans 15 residues. The CDR3 here is CASTNRAGSAYEQYF. The CDR3 coding sequence is TGTGCCAGCACCAACAGGGCAGGGAGCGCCTACGAGCAGTACTTC.

This clonotype was counted only a few times. V is TRBV6-8 and J is TRBJ1-3; D is perhaps TRBD1 (5 bases). Trimming stripped 2 bases from V and 2 bases from J, with 7 bases between. CDR1 MNHGY and CDR2 SAAAGT come from the germline V gene. The CDR3 is made up of 14 amino acids. This CDR3 reads CASSYQGAGNTIYF. The CDR3, as DNA: TGTGCCAGCAGTTACCAGGGTGCTGGAAACACCATATATTTT.